One sample yielded the 16 T cell receptor beta chains listed below, sequenced in a study of regulatory T cells in long-lasting Graves disease. Arm-PCR of CDR3 regions with iRepertoire HTBI primers generated TCR beta libraries. TCRdb used MiXCR to reprocess the multiplex PCR reads, holding one entry per CDR3 protein. The table lists 350,000 to 500,000 distinct CDR3 sequences, 16% of them singletons. This sample's time point: newly diagnosed GD, antithyroid drugs for less than 3 months. PBMC RNA was the source of the TCR library. The sample also formed part of further work on T cells in Graves' hyperthyroidism and ophthalmopathy.

The material was peripheral blood mononuclear cells (PBMCs), obtained at new diagnosis, from a patient treated with antithyroid drugs. Receptors originate from a woman aged 18 to 35 with Graves disease.

At least ten counts were recorded for this clonotype. This chain joins TRBV4-3 and TRBJ1-1, with 12 bases lining up with TRBD1. Trimming took 6 bases from V and 2 from J; bases not matched to a gene: 16. The germline V gene has CDR1 LGHNA and CDR2 YSLEER. The CDR3 sequence is 19 residues long. The CDR3 DNA sequence: TGCGCCAGCAGACATTCCTCTAGGGACAGGGGGCGCCCAAACACTGAAGCTTTCTTT. Protein sequence: CASRHSSRDRGRPNTEAFF.

This clonotype was counted only a few times. This chain uses TRBV7-8 with TRBJ2-1; D may be TRBD2 (6 bases). Germline V gene lookup returns CDR1 SGHVS and CDR2 FQNEAQ. V was shortened by 5 bases and J by 8 bases, with 16 bases between the two germline ends. The CDR3 sequence is 14 residues long. CDR3 bases: TGTGCCAGCAGCCCTTGGGGGGTTGAGGATGAGCAGTTCTTC. Encoded protein: CASSPWGVEDEQFF.

This clonotype was seen more than once but under ten times. Its ends do not fully match the called genes, so a read error is possible. The CDR3 region has the DNA TGCAGCGTTTTTAACCTAGGGGAGGGCTACGGGCAGTACTTC. The encoded protein is CSVFNLGEGYGQYF. The chain employs TRBV29-1 and TRBJ2-7; 7 nucleotides agree with TRBD2. From germline, CDR1 is SQVTM and CDR2 ANQGSEA. The CDR3 runs to 14 residues.

In its sample, this clonotype was seen many times. V is TRBV18 and J is TRBJ2-7; D uncertain. Germline V gene sequence: CDR1 KGHSH, CDR2 LQKENI. V lost 0 bases and J 4 bases, leaving 7 bases between the germline ends. The CDR3 runs to 13 residues. CDR3 sequence reads: CASSPPSRYEQYF. The CDR3, as DNA: TGTGCCAGCTCACCACCTAGCCGGTACGAGCAGTACTTC.

The rearrangement uses TRBV6-1 and TRBJ2-1; 13 bases match TRBD2. Germline CDR1 is MNHNS and CDR2 is SASEGT. CDR3 length: 17 amino acids. The junction had 7 bases not matched to a gene; V was cut back by 6 bases and J by 2 bases. The CDR3 DNA reads TGTGCCAGCAGCAACAAACTAGCGGGAGGGCCCTACAATGAGCAGTTCTTC. Protein sequence: CASSNKLAGGPYNEQFF.

This clonotype has ten or more counts. CDR3 sequence: CASSLAKGVYNEQFF. The CDR3 DNA sequence: TGTGCCAGCAGCTTAGCTAAAGGGGTTTACAATGAGCAGTTCTTC. The chain combines TRBV7-3 with TRBJ2-1, with D tentatively TRBD1 (5 bases). CDR1 is SGHTA, CDR2 FQGTGA, per germline. CDR3 length equals 15 residues. V shed 2 bases and J shed 4 bases, with 12 bases lying between them.

This clonotype was picked up a small number of times. This chain links TRBV10-2 with TRBJ2-3; perhaps TRBD1 as D (6 bases). This CDR3 is 15 amino acids long. CDR1 is WSHSY and CDR2 is SAAADI in the germline V gene. The V end was cut by 4 bases, the J end by 1 base, with 12 bases between. The CDR3 coding sequence is TGCGCCAGCAGTGCTAGGACAGACCGCACAGATACGCAGTATTTT. It encodes CASSARTDRTDTQYF.

This clonotype was observed a few times. The V and J genes are TRBV6-2 or TRBV6-3 and TRBJ2-1; D could derive from TRBD1 or TRBD2 (5 bases each). Trimming shortened V by 0 bases and J by 5 bases, and 14 bases separated the two germline ends. The germline CDR1 and CDR2 sequences are MNHEY and SVGEGT. The CDR3 spans 16 residues. The CDR3 sequence: CASSYSPRDGHNEQFF. As DNA, the CDR3 is TGTGCCAGCAGTTACTCACCCCGGGACGGCCACAATGAGCAGTTCTTC.

The V gene is TRBV28, the J gene TRBJ1-5, with 7 bases identical to TRBD1. Germline V lookup: CDR1 MDHEN, CDR2 SYDVKM. Trimming removed 6 bases from V and 0 bases from J; junction bases left unmatched: 2. The CDR3 loop spans 14 amino acids. The CDR3 loop is CASRNRGSNQPQHF. The CDR3 DNA sequence: TGTGCCAGCAGGAACAGGGGTAGCAATCAGCCCCAGCATTTT.

This clonotype turned up a few times. V is TRBV6-1 and J is TRBJ2-2, with D possibly TRBD1 on 6 matching bases. Deletions cut 2 bases from V and 7 bases from J, with 14 bases between. The CDR3 runs to 15 residues. Germline CDR1 MNHNS, CDR2 SASEGT. The CDR3 coding sequence is TGTGCCAGCAGTGAAAATGGGGGCGCGGTCGGGGAGCTGTTTTTT. It yields the protein CASSENGGAVGELFF.

The J gene is TRBJ2-1, the V gene TRBV9, with D perhaps assigned TRBD1 or TRBD2 (6 bases each). CDR3 length equals 17 residues. Trimming stripped 4 bases from V and 0 bases from J, with 17 bases between. In germline, CDR1 is SGDLS, CDR2 YYNGEE. DNA for the CDR3: TGTGCCAGCAGCCAGGGGCTACGCGGGATCTCCTACAATGAGCAGTTCTTC. Translation gives CASSQGLRGISYNEQFF.

Ten or more counts support this clonotype. The chain is built from TRBV27 and TRBJ2-4; tentatively, D is TRBD2 (6 bases). CDR1 is MNHEY, CDR2 SMNVEV, per germline (reference sequence). V dropped 3 bases and J dropped 9 bases, with 15 bases sitting between them. This CDR3 region has 14 residues. CDR3 nucleotide sequence: TGTGCCAGCAGTTTTCGTGCGGGAACGGGCATTCAGTACTTC. As protein: CASSFRAGTGIQYF.

This clonotype was recorded at least ten times. This rearrangement joins TRBV12-3 or TRBV12-4 to TRBJ2-5; the match to TRBD2 covers 12 bases. Trimming at V came to 5 bases and at J to 5 bases, leaving 6 bases not matched to a gene. This CDR3 contains 15 residues. The CDR3 sequence is CASSTSGLAGETQYF. The CDR3 nucleotides are TGTGCCAGCAGTACCTCGGGACTAGCGGGTGAGACCCAGTACTTC.

The table lists this clonotype with many counts. Here the CDR3 reads CAWSGDLSGNTIYF. The CDR3 nucleotides are TGTGCCTGGAGTGGGGACCTCTCTGGAAACACCATATATTTT. The chain carries TRBV30 and TRBJ1-3, with D tentatively TRBD1 (5 bases). Germline V gene lookup returns CDR1 GTSNPN and CDR2 SVGIG (reference sequence). V was trimmed by 1 base and J by 0 bases, leaving 7 bases between them. The CDR3 is 14 amino acids.

This clonotype was seen repeatedly, ten times or more. The V call is TRBV10-1, the J call TRBJ2-3, with 15 bases that match TRBD2. There are 18 residues in the CDR3. Germline-derived CDR1 and CDR2 are WNHNN and SYGVQD (reference sequence). The V and J ends lost 2 bases and 1 base, in that order; junction bases with no gene match: 4. CDR3 sequence reads: CASSEMRTSGRGTDTQYF. As DNA, the CDR3 is TGCGCCAGCAGTGAGATGAGGACTAGCGGGAGGGGCACAGATACGCAGTATTTT.

V is TRBV15 and J is TRBJ2-6; D gene ambiguous. Germline V gives CDR1 LNHNV, CDR2 YYDKDF (reference sequence). The CDR3 extends over 16 amino acids. Trimming removed 2 bases from V and 0 bases from J, with 8 bases in between. For the CDR3, the DNA is TGTGCCACCAGCAGATCACAGAGCTCTGGGGCCAACGTCCTGACTTTC. This gives the protein CATSRSQSSGANVLTF.